A single T cell receptor (beta chain) is shown here with its context. This record comes from a study of blood T cell repertoires in COVID-19. The CDR3 runs to 14 residues. The J segment lost 8 bases and the V segment lost 2 bases, leaving 2 bases of the junction unmatched. Germline V gene data show CDR1 as SEHNR and CDR2 as FQNEAQ (reference sequence). The method was immunoSEQ multiplex PCR; TCRdb's version includes in-frame clones alone and lacks a portion of them. The table shows roughly 34,000 clones, with about 85% occurring only once. V is TRBV7-9 and J is TRBJ1-6, with 8 bases that match TRBD1. Material for sequencing was peripheral blood. This TCR came from a woman of 80 years or more with active or convalescent COVID-19. The CDR3 sequence is CASSLQGAHSPLHF. In DNA, the CDR3 is TGTGCCAGCAGCTTACAGGGGGCACATTCACCCCTCCACTTT.